A single T cell receptor (beta chain) is shown here with its context. Its cognate antigen has yet to be identified. Base-call qualities are not available, and no considerably larger clone is one nucleotide away. The protocol used for the library was the immunoSEQ multiplex PCR assay. Per the original workflow: To diagnose cytomegalovirus status from the catalog of TCR beta chain sequences, a statistical classification framework was built. TCRdb limited this immuneACCESS table to in-frame rearrangements with V and J called. A share of clones is missing; checked studies link under half to unresolved V genes, and the rest is unexplained. V, J and clone size derive from that table, while D and trimming were established from the DNA sequence. For this sample the table gives about 68,000 clones, of which 95% to 97% were detected only once. The ten largest clones add up to approximately 2.5% of the sample.

V lost 4 bases and J lost 8 bases, and the count of bases not matched to a germline gene is 9. From the cysteine up to the phenylalanine, the CDR3 has a length of 14 residues. Left in the record is the CDR3 DNA by itself, 42 bases read in frame from the first base. The germline V gene yields SGHRS for CDR1 and YFSETQ for CDR2. The data stem from a study of cytomegalovirus exposure and HLA in healthy donors (dated by TCRdb to 2017 to 2019). For the wider study: The roughly 670 repertoires of the first cohort and the roughly 110 validation repertoires were produced on the same platform, according to a later analysis. The study was designed to test whether signatures of past pathogen exposure could be identified by cataloging public T cell receptors. A separate validation cohort of 100 to 150 different subjects was used in addition to the roughly 700-subject first cohort. To predict cytomegalovirus infection status, the study brought together high-throughput TCR immunosequencing, statistical association of individual TCRs with disease status, and machine learning.

Donors formed part of the validation cohort, which comprised over a hundred subjects and was distinct from the first cohort of over 500 subjects. General findings and caveats noted by the study authors: Three of the identified cytomegalovirus-associated TCR beta chains were confirmed in vitro to be specific for cytomegalovirus antigens. The classifier was reported to diagnose cytomegalovirus status with high specificity and sensitivity in both the original cohort and the validation cohort. According to the authors, the approach could potentially be generalized to other disease states and immunological phenotypes. A later analysis had no HLA typing for the validation cohort, so co-occurrence there was scored across all 110 or so repertoires. The study gave a list of under 200 TCR beta chains associated with cytomegalovirus. Of the cluster scores, 90% to 95% were above 0 in a later analysis, which found that TCRs clustered in the first cohort also tended to co-occur in the 95 to 150 validation repertoires. Most TCR sequences were observed very rarely across donors, whereas some public TCRs were present in many individuals.

This clonotype was sampled from a man between 18 and 29 years old in good health and CMV-seronegative. The chain couples TRBV5-1 to TRBJ1-2; 9 nucleotides in the junction match TRBD1. Sequencing was done on a sample of PBMCs. The DNA sequence reads TGCGCCAGCAGCCCCCAACAGGGGGCTGAGGGCTACACCTTC. This is translated as CASSPQQGAEGYTF.